These 4 T cell receptor beta chains share one sample of origin, sequenced in a study of T-cell reconstitution after alpha-beta-depleted transplantation in children. For TCRbeta, the library was prepared with unique molecular identifiers. One entry per CDR3 protein, called by TCRdb with MiXCR from the PCR reads. The data contain approximately 640,000 distinct CDR3 sequences, roughly 17% of them singletons. Material: PBMCs from the stem cell graft donor, obtained from the stem cell graft. The receptors stem from a human donor who donated a stem cell graft to a child with acute myeloid leukemia.

This clonotype showed up just once. The chain uses TRBV11-2 and TRBJ1-5, with unresolved D. V gave up 5 bases and J gave up 5 bases, with 13 bases separating them. The CDR3 covers 14 residues. From germline, CDR1 is SGHAT and CDR2 FQNNGV. CDR3 amino acids: CASSLSDGDQPQHF. CDR3 nucleotides: TGTGCCAGCAGCCTCTCGGACGGGGATCAGCCCCAGCATTTT.

This clonotype was observed at least ten times. This rearrangement joins TRBV7-9 to TRBJ1-4, with D perhaps TRBD1 (5 bases). The CDR3 extends over 14 amino acids. V was clipped by 6 bases and J by 5 bases, with 13 bases between them. Germline CDR1 and CDR2: SEHNR and FQNEAQ (reference sequence). The CDR3 DNA is TGTGCCAGCAGGCCGGCAGGGCGGAATGAAAAACTGTTTTTT. Protein sequence: CASRPAGRNEKLFF.

This clonotype is a singleton in its sample. The rearrangement uses TRBV5-1 and TRBJ1-1, with a tentative D call TRBD1 (5 bases). Germline loops: CDR1 SGHRS, CDR2 YFSETQ. The CDR3 is 17 residues long. V was clipped by 4 bases and J by 0 bases, with 19 bases between them. CDR3 sequence (DNA): TGCGCCAGCAGCCGCGCGGGGGGAACAGCAATGAACACTGAAGCTTTCTTT. Translation gives CASSRAGGTAMNTEAFF.

The rearrangement joins TRBV7-9 to TRBJ1-1; D is perhaps TRBD1 (5 bases). CDR3 length equals 14 residues. CDR1 is SEHNR, CDR2 FQNEAQ, per germline (reference sequence). The ends were cut back, 3 bases at V and 5 bases at J, with 13 bases in the middle. The CDR3, as DNA: TGTGCCAGCAGCTTGGGACTTCCCGATACTGAAGCTTTCTTT. Protein: CASSLGLPDTEAFF.